The 4 T cell receptor beta chains below come from one sample, sequenced in a study of cytomegalovirus exposure and HLA in healthy donors. The primer mix had 60 Vbeta and 13 Jbeta primers. Produced via immunoSEQ multiplex PCR; TCRdb's table is partial and in-frame only. This sample has roughly 180,000 clones; approximately 72% occur once, and the top ten carry over 2.5%. The material sequenced was PBMCs. The receptor source for this set is a female donor in good health and CMV-seronegative.

The rearrangement uses TRBV6-1 and TRBJ1-5; a weak D match, TRBD1 (6 bases). Germline V gene data show CDR1 as MNHNS and CDR2 as SASEGT. The CDR3 runs to 16 residues. Trimming pared 4 bases from V and 2 bases from J, leaving 15 bases between. The CDR3 protein is CASSGATGFRNQPQHF. The CDR3 DNA follows: TGTGCCAGCAGTGGAGCAACAGGGTTCCGCAATCAGCCCCAGCATTTT.

The V and J genes are TRBV10-3 and TRBJ1-1, with TRBD1 as a possible D gene (5 bases). Germline-derived CDR1 and CDR2 are ENHRY and SYGVKD. V lost 4 bases and J 1 base, leaving 13 bases between the germline ends. The CDR3 extends over 15 amino acids. The CDR3 loop is CAISAKGAENTEAFF. In nucleotides, the CDR3 is TGTGCCATCAGTGCGAAAGGGGCCGAGAACACTGAAGCTTTCTTT.

The chain has TRBV5-1 and TRBJ2-5; D may be TRBD2 (6 bases). Germline V gene data show CDR1 as SGHRS and CDR2 as YFSETQ. The CDR3 spans 12 residues. V dropped 4 bases and J dropped 5 bases, with 9 bases sitting between them. CDR3 region: CASSPRGETQYF. The CDR3 DNA reads TGCGCCAGCAGCCCCCGGGGGGAGACCCAGTACTTC.

With regard to this clone: Mismatch with germline at one junction end may stem from a read error. The V call is TRBV7-9, the J call TRBJ2-7, with 7 positions matching TRBD1. Germline CDR1 SEHNR, CDR2 FQNEAQ (reference sequence). The CDR3 length is 17 residues. The CDR3 DNA reads TGTGCCAACAGCTTAACCCCCCTGACAGGGCAGGTTCACGAGCAGTACTTC. As protein: CANSLTPLTGQVHEQYF.